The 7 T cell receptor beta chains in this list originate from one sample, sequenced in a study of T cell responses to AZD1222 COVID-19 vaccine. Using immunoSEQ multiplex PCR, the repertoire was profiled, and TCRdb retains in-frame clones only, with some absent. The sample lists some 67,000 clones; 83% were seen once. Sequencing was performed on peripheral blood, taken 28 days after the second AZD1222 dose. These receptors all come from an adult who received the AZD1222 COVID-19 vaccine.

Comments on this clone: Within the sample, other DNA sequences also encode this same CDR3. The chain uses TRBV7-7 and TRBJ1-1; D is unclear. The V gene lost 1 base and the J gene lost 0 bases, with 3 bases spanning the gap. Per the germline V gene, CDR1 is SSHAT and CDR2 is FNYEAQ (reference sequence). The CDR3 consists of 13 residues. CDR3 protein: CASSLDVNTEAFF. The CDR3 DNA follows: TGTGCCAGCAGCTTAGACGTGAACACTGAAGCTTTCTTT.

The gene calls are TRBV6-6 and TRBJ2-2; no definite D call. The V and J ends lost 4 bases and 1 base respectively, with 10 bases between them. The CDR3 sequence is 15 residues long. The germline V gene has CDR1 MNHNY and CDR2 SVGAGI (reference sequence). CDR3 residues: CASSSHVRNTGELFF. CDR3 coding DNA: TGTGCCAGCAGTTCCCATGTGAGGAACACCGGGGAGCTGTTTTTT.

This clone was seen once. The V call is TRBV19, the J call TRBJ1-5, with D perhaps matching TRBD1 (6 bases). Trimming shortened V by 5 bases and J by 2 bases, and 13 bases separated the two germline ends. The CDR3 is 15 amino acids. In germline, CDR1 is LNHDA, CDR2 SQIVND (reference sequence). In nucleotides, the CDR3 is TGTGCCAGTAGTCCCGGGGGCCATGGCAATCAGCCCCAGCATTTT. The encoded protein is CASSPGGHGNQPQHF.

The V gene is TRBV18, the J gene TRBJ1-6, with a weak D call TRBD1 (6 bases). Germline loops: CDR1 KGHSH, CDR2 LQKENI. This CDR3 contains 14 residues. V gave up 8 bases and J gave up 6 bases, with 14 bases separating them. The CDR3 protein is CASKLGGPNSPLHF. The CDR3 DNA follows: TGTGCCAGCAAACTTGGGGGGCCTAATTCACCCCTCCACTTT.

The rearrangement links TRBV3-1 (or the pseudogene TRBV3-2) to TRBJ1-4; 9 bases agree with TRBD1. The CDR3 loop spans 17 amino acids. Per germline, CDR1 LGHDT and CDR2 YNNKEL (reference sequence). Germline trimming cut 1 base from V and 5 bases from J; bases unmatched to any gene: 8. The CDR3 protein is CASSQVGIGTGNEKLFF. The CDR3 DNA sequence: TGTGCCAGCAGCCAAGTAGGAATCGGGACAGGGAATGAAAAACTGTTTTTT.

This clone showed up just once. CDR3 bases: TGTGCCACCAGCACCGACGGCAATCAGCCCCAGCATTTT. It is translated as CATSTDGNQPQHF. The chain joins TRBV15 to TRBJ1-5, with D uncertain. Looked up from germline, CDR1 is LNHNV and CDR2 is YYDKDF (reference sequence). Trimming pared 4 bases from V and 2 bases from J, leaving 6 bases between. CDR3 length: 13 residues.

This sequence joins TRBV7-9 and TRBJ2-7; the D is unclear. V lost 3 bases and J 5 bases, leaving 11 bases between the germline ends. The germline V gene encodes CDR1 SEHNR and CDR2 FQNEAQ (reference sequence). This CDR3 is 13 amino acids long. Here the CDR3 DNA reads TGTGCCAGCAGCTTCGGCAGTCGTCACGAGCAGTACTTC. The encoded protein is CASSFGSRHEQYF.